Only a few counts were recorded for the clone carrying this T cell receptor beta chain. Its matching antigen is unknown. This specimen comes from a study of CD8 T cells in ankylosing spondylitis. Study outcomes and limitations: A motif of 7 or 8 highly homologous TCR beta variants was seen as apparently characteristic of ankylosing spondylitis blood.

TCRdb itself ran the 5' RACE reads through MiXCR, one entry per CDR3 protein. The sample lists fewer than 500,000 distinct CDR3 sequences, roughly a quarter occurring once. The germline CDR1 and CDR2 sequences are SGHRS and YFSETQ. The V segment lost 5 bases and the J segment 3 bases; nucleotides outside the gene matches: 8. This CDR3 contains 15 residues. The receptor comes from a male donor with ankylosing spondylitis. The V and J genes are TRBV5-1 and TRBJ1-1; 9 nucleotides match TRBD1. What was sequenced was blood, either unsorted or a sorted T cell fraction (not recorded which). In nucleotides, the CDR3 is TGCGCCAGCAGAGAGGGGACAGGGTGGTACACTGAAGCTTTCTTT. The encoded protein is CASREGTGWYTEAFF.